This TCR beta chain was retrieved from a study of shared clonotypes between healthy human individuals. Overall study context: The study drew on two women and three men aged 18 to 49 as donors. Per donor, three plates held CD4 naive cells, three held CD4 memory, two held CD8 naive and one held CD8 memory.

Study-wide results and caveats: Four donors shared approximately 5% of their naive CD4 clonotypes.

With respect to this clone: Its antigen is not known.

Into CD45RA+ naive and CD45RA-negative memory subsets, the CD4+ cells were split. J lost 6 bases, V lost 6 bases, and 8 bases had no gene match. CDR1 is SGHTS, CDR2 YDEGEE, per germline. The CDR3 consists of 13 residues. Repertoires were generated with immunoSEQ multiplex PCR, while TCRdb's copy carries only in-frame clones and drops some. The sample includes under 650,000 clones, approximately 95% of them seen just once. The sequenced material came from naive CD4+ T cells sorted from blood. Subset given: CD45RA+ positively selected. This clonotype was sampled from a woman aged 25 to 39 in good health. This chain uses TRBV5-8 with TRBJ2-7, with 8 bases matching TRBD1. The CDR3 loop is CASNRQTGAEQYF. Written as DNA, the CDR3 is TGTGCCAGCAACCGGCAGACAGGGGCCGAGCAGTACTTC.